Below, 24 T cell receptor beta chains from the same sample are listed, as sequenced in a study of blood T cell repertoires in COVID-19. Produced via immunoSEQ multiplex PCR; TCRdb's table is partial and in-frame only. The table shows 200,000 or so clones, with around 75% occurring only once. The specimen sequenced was peripheral blood. These receptors came from a human donor in a cohort sampled during active COVID-19.

The chain uses TRBV6-5 and TRBJ2-7; a weak D match, TRBD1 (5 bases). CDR1 and CDR2 (germline): MNHEY, SVGAGI. The ends were cut back, 11 bases at V and 0 bases at J, with 20 bases in the middle. This CDR3 is built from 15 residues. The CDR3 DNA reads as TGTGCCTCAAGACAGCTCAGCCTTAGCTCCTACGAGCAGTACTTC. This gives the protein CASRQLSLSSYEQYF.

The chain is built from TRBV5-1 and TRBJ2-7, with D perhaps matching TRBD1 (6 bases). Germline V gives CDR1 SGHRS, CDR2 YFSETQ. V was trimmed by 0 bases and J by 0 bases, leaving 7 bases between them. The CDR3 totals 14 residues. CDR3 region: CASSLGTVSYEQYF. Written as DNA, the CDR3 is TGCGCCAGCAGCTTGGGGACAGTCTCCTACGAGCAGTACTTC.

This chain joins TRBV24-1 and TRBJ2-3, with D perhaps TRBD1 (5 bases). This CDR3 has 12 residues. The germline V gene has CDR1 KGHDR and CDR2 SFDVKD. V was clipped by 6 bases and J by 3 bases, with 6 bases between them. CDR3 sequence reads: CATSQGTDTQYF. CDR3 nucleotides: TGTGCCACCAGTCAGGGTACAGATACGCAGTATTTT.

This clone was counted a few times. The CDR3 protein is CASSLGLGPPYEQYF. As DNA, the CDR3 is TGTGCCAGCAGTTTGGGACTAGGACCCCCCTACGAGCAGTACTTC. This chain links TRBV28 with TRBJ2-7, with TRBD2 identical over 8 bases. Per the germline V gene, CDR1 is MDHEN and CDR2 is SYDVKM. Trimming at V came to 3 bases and at J to 2 bases, leaving 6 bases not matched to a gene. There are 15 residues in the CDR3.

The rearrangement joins TRBV10-3 to TRBJ2-4, with 8 bases aligning to TRBD1. Looked up from germline, CDR1 is ENHRY and CDR2 is SYGVKD. J was trimmed by 7 bases and V by 0 bases; bases with no gene match: 2. This CDR3 spans 14 amino acids. The CDR3 DNA reads TGTGCCATCAGTGAGTCGACAGGGGCGAACATTCAGTACTTC. This gives the protein CAISESTGANIQYF.

This chain links TRBV5-1 with TRBJ1-1, with D tentatively TRBD1 (5 bases). Germline assignment: CDR1 SGHRS and CDR2 YFSETQ. Trimming stripped 3 bases from V and 3 bases from J, with 12 bases between. This CDR3 is built from 14 residues. The CDR3 loop reads CASSYQGGDTEAFF. In DNA form, the CDR3 reads TGCGCCAGCAGCTACCAGGGTGGCGACACTGAAGCTTTCTTT.

V is TRBV5-4 and J is TRBJ2-2, with 9 bases matching TRBD2. Germline-derived CDR1 and CDR2 are SGHNT and YYREEE (reference sequence). This CDR3 is 15 amino acids long. The V gene end was trimmed by 4 bases and the J gene end by 8 bases; junction bases not matched to a gene: 9. CDR3 DNA sequence: TGTGCCAGCAGCAGGATGTTAGCGGGAGTAGGGGAGCTGTTTTTT. Translating gives CASSRMLAGVGELFF.

The genes are TRBV2 and TRBJ2-7; TRBD1 is a possible D gene (5 bases). The CDR3 has 12 residues. The V end lost 4 bases, the J end lost 5 bases, and 9 bases lay between the germline ends. Germline V gene lookup returns CDR1 SNHLY and CDR2 FYNNEI. The CDR3 region is CASSGGRNEQYF. The CDR3 DNA is TGTGCCAGCAGTGGGGGCAGGAACGAGCAGTACTTC.

The chain couples TRBV20-1 to TRBJ2-7; D gene unclear. The germline V gene encodes CDR1 DFQATT and CDR2 SNEGSKA (reference sequence). V was trimmed by 3 bases and J by 0 bases, leaving 18 bases between them. The length of the CDR3 is 16 residues. The CDR3: CSASSRYEIHSYEQYF. The CDR3 bases are TGCAGTGCTAGTTCCAGGTACGAGATCCACTCCTACGAGCAGTACTTC.

This clone has just a few counts. The chain has TRBV10-3 and TRBJ2-1; D gene unclear. The CDR3 runs to 13 residues. Germline V gives CDR1 ENHRY, CDR2 SYGVKD. Trimming took 3 bases from V and 5 from J, leaving 8 bases between them. The CDR3 sequence is CAISEIQNNEQFF. In DNA, the CDR3 is TGTGCCATCAGTGAAATCCAGAACAATGAGCAGTTCTTC.

The J gene is TRBJ2-7, the V gene TRBV30, with 7 bases fitting TRBD2. Trimming removed 3 bases from V and 1 base from J; junction bases left unmatched: 6. The CDR3 consists of 14 residues. In germline, CDR1 is GTSNPN, CDR2 SVGIG (reference sequence). The CDR3 DNA sequence: TGTGCCTGGAGGCCCGGGACTATTTCCTACGAGCAGTACTTC. Encoded protein: CAWRPGTISYEQYF.

V is TRBV11-2 and J is TRBJ1-1, with 7 bases identical to TRBD1. After removal of 1 base from V and 4 bases from J, the junction contained 9 bases not matched to a gene. The CDR3 length is 16 residues. CDR1 is SGHAT, CDR2 FQNNGV, per germline. CDR3 in DNA: TGTGCCAGCAGCTTAGGGTTGGAGACAGGGTTCACTGAAGCTTTCTTT. Its translation is CASSLGLETGFTEAFF. The variable domain in full, completed from reference TRBV11-2 and TRBJ1-1, reads EAGVAQSPRYKIIEKRQSVAFWCNPISGHATLYWYQQILGQGPKLLIQFQNNGVVDDSQLPKDRFSAERLKGVDSTLKIQPAKLEDSAVYLCASSLGLETGFTEAFFGQGTRLTVV.

This clone was detected a few times. The genes are TRBV5-1 and TRBJ2-5; possibly TRBD2 for D (5 bases). Trimming took 0 bases from V and 5 from J, leaving 11 bases between them. CDR1 SGHRS and CDR2 YFSETQ come from the germline V gene. The CDR3 has 14 amino acids. CDR3 sequence: CASSLVGEPETQYF. CDR3 nucleotide sequence: TGCGCCAGCAGCTTGGTCGGGGAGCCGGAGACCCAGTACTTC.

The CDR3 DNA reads TGTGCCAGCACACCGACTCAGAGCTCCTACGAGCAGTACTTC. This sequence encodes CASTPTQSSYEQYF. The V gene is TRBV7-9, the J gene TRBJ2-7; D uncertain. V gave up 7 bases and J gave up 0 bases, with 13 bases separating them. Germline CDR1 SEHNR, CDR2 FQNEAQ (reference sequence). This CDR3 is built from 14 residues.

The chain joins TRBV9 to TRBJ2-7; TRBD1 matches 8 bases. CDR3 length: 15 amino acids. Trimming removed 0 bases from V and 2 bases from J; junction bases left unmatched: 4. Per germline, CDR1 SGDLS and CDR2 YYNGEE. The CDR3 is CASSVAGDRTYEQYF. CDR3 DNA: TGTGCCAGCAGCGTAGCTGGGGACAGGACCTACGAGCAGTACTTC.

The J gene is TRBJ2-1, the V gene TRBV7-6; TRBD2 matches 10 bases. The CDR3 covers 16 residues. Germline CDR1 SGHVS, CDR2 FNYEAQ. Trimming at V came to 3 bases and at J to 1 base, leaving 3 bases not matched to a gene. CDR3 DNA sequence: TGTGCCAGCAGCTTGGGAGCGGGAGGGTCCTACAATGAGCAGTTCTTC. It is translated as CASSLGAGGSYNEQFF.

The rearrangement uses TRBV7-6 and TRBJ2-1; D may be TRBD2 (6 bases). The CDR3 consists of 17 residues. V shed 1 base and J shed 1 base, with 14 bases lying between them. The germline gives CDR1 SGHVS, CDR2 FNYEAQ. The CDR3 loop is CASSLGSAGLSYNEQFF. In nucleotides, the CDR3 is TGTGCCAGCAGCTTAGGCTCAGCGGGCTTATCCTACAATGAGCAGTTCTTC.

The V gene is TRBV9, the J gene TRBJ2-7, with TRBD2 as a possible D gene (5 bases). The CDR3 spans 17 residues. Germline-derived CDR1 and CDR2 are SGDLS and YYNGEE. Trimming removed 0 bases from V and 0 bases from J, with 16 bases in between. CDR3 residues: CASSVARQRQSSYEQYF. CDR3 nucleotide sequence: TGTGCCAGCAGCGTAGCTCGTCAGCGGCAGAGCTCCTACGAGCAGTACTTC.

The genes are TRBV4-3 and TRBJ2-3, with 8 nucleotides matching TRBD2. The CDR3 consists of 17 residues. Germline V lookup: CDR1 LGHNA, CDR2 YSLEER. V lost 1 base, J lost 4 bases, and 10 bases stayed unmatched. The CDR3 DNA follows: TGCGCCAGCAGCCAAGGGGGGTTGAGCGGGAGCCCAGATACGCAGTATTTT. Residues: CASSQGGLSGSPDTQYF.

The J gene is TRBJ2-3, the V gene TRBV5-1; D not certain. Germline CDR1 reads SGHRS; CDR2 reads YFSETQ. Between the trimmed V and J ends, which lost 2 bases and 6 bases, there was a span of 16 bases. The CDR3 is 15 residues long. The CDR3: CASSFSSRGGDTQYF. The DNA for the CDR3 is TGCGCCAGCAGCTTTAGTAGCCGAGGTGGCGATACGCAGTATTTT.

The chain employs TRBV30 and TRBJ2-1; 10 bases line up with TRBD2. The germline V gene encodes CDR1 GTSNPN and CDR2 SVGIG (reference sequence). Trimming at V came to 3 bases and at J to 8 bases, leaving 7 bases not matched to a gene. This CDR3 is 14 amino acids long. The CDR3 loop reads CAWRGSGRAHEQFF. CDR3 bases: TGTGCCTGGAGGGGGAGCGGGAGGGCCCATGAGCAGTTCTTC.

This chain connects TRBV19 to TRBJ2-7; weak D call: TRBD2 (5 bases). Trimming stripped 6 bases from V and 1 base from J, with 10 bases between. Germline assignment: CDR1 LNHDA and CDR2 SQIVND (reference sequence). The CDR3 has 13 amino acids. The DNA of the CDR3 is TGTGCCAGTAGAGGGAGTAATTCCTACGAGCAGTACTTC. Translation: CASRGSNSYEQYF. The whole variable domain, filled in from reference TRBV19 and TRBJ2-7, reads DGGITQSPKYLFRKEGQNVTLSCEQNLNHDAMYWYRQDPGQGLRLIYYSQIVNDFQKGDIAEGYSVSREKKESFPLTVTSAQKNPTAFYLCASRGSNSYEQYFGPGTRLTVT.

The chain links TRBV7-3 to TRBJ2-7; 11 nucleotides match TRBD1. Germline V gene lookup returns CDR1 SGHTA and CDR2 FQGTGA. The CDR3 has 13 residues. Trimming took 3 bases from V and 7 from J; bases not matched to a gene: 2. The CDR3 DNA is TGTGCCAGCAGCTTGGACAGGGGGCAGGAGCAGTACTTC. Residues: CASSLDRGQEQYF.

The chain links TRBV20-1 to TRBJ2-7, with 9 bases lining up with TRBD2. There are 11 residues in the CDR3. Germline V lookup: CDR1 DFQATT, CDR2 SNEGSKA (reference sequence). The CDR3 DNA follows: TGCAGACCTACTAGCGGGCACGAGCAGTACTTC. As protein: CRPTSGHEQYF.